A single sample is the source of the 21 T cell receptor beta chains below, sequenced in a study of PD-L1 blockade in urothelial cancer. Some clones are missing from TCRdb's copy, which holds only in-frame ones; the method was immunoSEQ multiplex PCR. The sample lists tens of thousands of clones, nearly 90% occurring once. Stated time point: pretreatment peripheral blood. This specimen consisted of PBMCs, obtained around atezolizumab (anti-PD-L1) treatment. These receptors were collected from a man aged 55 to 70 with urothelial cancer.

The chain carries TRBV2 and TRBJ2-1; the D gene is possibly TRBD2 (5 bases). There are 13 residues in the CDR3. Trimming took off 4 bases at V and 9 bases at J, with 13 bases between the two ends. Germline V CDR1 and CDR2: SNHLY, FYNNEI. The CDR3 protein is CASSVGEIAEQFF. The CDR3 coding sequence is TGTGCCAGCAGTGTGGGAGAAATTGCTGAGCAGTTCTTC.

The chain links TRBV30 to TRBJ1-3, with a tentative D call TRBD1 (6 bases). Deletions cut 5 bases from V and 0 bases from J, with 14 bases between. The germline gives CDR1 GTSNPN, CDR2 SVGIG (reference sequence). The CDR3 runs 15 residues. The CDR3 nucleotides are TGTGCCTGGTCACAGGGAACCAGCTCTGGAAACACCATATATTTT. As protein: CAWSQGTSSGNTIYF.

The V gene is TRBV19, the J gene TRBJ1-4; D is unclear. Germline CDR1 LNHDA, CDR2 SQIVND (reference sequence). V lost 5 bases, J lost 0 bases, and 10 bases lay in between. This CDR3 comprises 15 residues. The CDR3, as DNA: TGTGCCAGTAGTCCCCGACGGGCAACTAATGAAAAACTGTTTTTT. Its translation is CASSPRRATNEKLFF.

The chain carries TRBV4-1 and TRBJ2-5, with D perhaps TRBD1 (5 bases). Germline CDR1 and CDR2: MGHRA and YSYEKL. This CDR3 is 15 amino acids long. The V end lost 1 base, the J end lost 5 bases, and 14 bases lay between the germline ends. The CDR3 DNA reads TGCGCCAGCAGCCAAGGGATAGGGGCCGGGGAGACCCAGTACTTC. It codes for CASSQGIGAGETQYF.

The chain recombines TRBV11-2 with TRBJ2-2; possibly TRBD1 for D (6 bases). The CDR3 covers 16 residues. The ends were cut back, 4 bases at V and 1 base at J, with 13 bases in the middle. From germline, CDR1 is SGHAT and CDR2 FQNNGV. This CDR3 reads CASSSTPGVNTGELFF. The CDR3 bases are TGTGCCAGCAGCTCGACACCAGGGGTGAACACCGGGGAGCTGTTTTTT. Together with reference TRBV11-2 and TRBJ2-2, the CDR3 gives the full variable domain: EAGVAQSPRYKIIEKRQSVAFWCNPISGHATLYWYQQILGQGPKLLIQFQNNGVVDDSQLPKDRFSAERLKGVDSTLKIQPAKLEDSAVYLCASSSTPGVNTGELFFGEGSRLTVL.

V usage is TRBV30 and J usage is TRBJ2-7; 8 nucleotides line up with TRBD2. Germline CDR1 GTSNPN, CDR2 SVGIG (reference sequence). The CDR3 sequence is 13 residues long. The ends lost 2 bases at V and 6 bases at J; junction bases unmatched: 6. CDR3 protein: CAWSTGGPGEQYF. As DNA, the CDR3 is TGTGCCTGGAGTACGGGAGGGCCAGGCGAGCAGTACTTC. The entire variable domain, with the rest obtained from reference TRBV30 and TRBJ2-7, is as follows: SQTIHQWPATLVQPVGSPLSLECTVEGTSNPNLYWYRQAAGRGLQLLFYSVGIGQISSEVPQNLSASRPQDRQFILSSKKLLLSDSGFYLCAWSTGGPGEQYFGPGTRLTVT.

DNA of the CDR3: TGTGCCAGCAGTGAAGACGCGGAAATGAACACTGAAGCTTTCTTT. Translation: CASSEDAEMNTEAFF. This rearrangement joins TRBV6-1 to TRBJ1-1; unclear D gene. The CDR3 length is 15 residues. The germline V and J ends were trimmed by 1 base and 0 bases, with 9 bases remaining between them. Germline lookup yields CDR1 MNHNS and CDR2 SASEGT.

This clone turned up a few times. The J gene is TRBJ2-5, the V gene TRBV19, with D unclear. V was clipped by 2 bases and J by 2 bases, with 9 bases between them. This CDR3 has 14 residues. The germline V gene has CDR1 LNHDA and CDR2 SQIVND (reference sequence). CDR3 nucleotides: TGTGCCAGTAGTATAAAATTATTGCAAGAGACCCAGTACTTC. Protein sequence: CASSIKLLQETQYF.

The chain recombines TRBV6-1 with TRBJ2-5; D call uncertain. With 2 bases removed from V and 4 bases from J, the gap between germline ends came to 8 bases. Germline CDR1 and CDR2: MNHNS and SASEGT. The CDR3 has 13 amino acids. CDR3 DNA: TGTGCCAGCAGTGAACGGAGTGGAGAGACCCAGTACTTC. As protein: CASSERSGETQYF.

This chain uses TRBV7-2 with TRBJ2-1; TRBD2 aligns across 12 bases. The J segment lost 8 bases and the V segment lost 5 bases, leaving 19 bases of the junction unmatched. Germline V lookup: CDR1 SGHTA, CDR2 FQGNSA. The CDR3 loop spans 19 amino acids. CDR3 sequence (DNA): TGTGCCAGCAGCCTTCGATCGGGACTAGCGGGTACCCCCAACGATGAGCAGTTCTTC. Translation: CASSLRSGLAGTPNDEQFF.

About this clone: At one of its ends the junction is not consistent with the germline gene, which may arise from a read error. This CDR3 reads CASRLGAVNSPLHF. Written as DNA, the CDR3 is TGTGCCAGCAGGTTAGGTGCAGTTAATTCACCCCTCCACTTT. The rearrangement links TRBV7-6 to TRBJ1-6; no clear D gene. The CDR3 has 14 residues. CDR1 is SGHVS and CDR2 is FNYEAQ in the germline V gene.

This chain joins TRBV6-5 and TRBJ2-1; D is perhaps TRBD2 (5 bases). Germline loops: CDR1 MNHEY, CDR2 SVGAGI. V was pared by 5 bases and J by 0 bases, with 11 bases between. CDR3 length: 15 residues. CDR3 DNA: TGTGCCAGCAGTCCGCAGCGGTTCTCCTACAATGAGCAGTTCTTC. Its translation: CASSPQRFSYNEQFF.

The chain employs TRBV2 and TRBJ2-5; 10 bases are shared with TRBD2. From germline, CDR1 is SNHLY and CDR2 FYNNEI. CDR3 length equals 15 residues. J was trimmed by 5 bases and V by 4 bases; bases with no gene match: 7. CDR3 region: CASSVLAGVGETQYF. Written as DNA, the CDR3 is TGTGCCAGCAGTGTTCTAGCGGGAGTGGGTGAGACCCAGTACTTC.

The V gene is TRBV5-4, the J gene TRBJ1-1, with no clear D. CDR3 length: 13 amino acids. The germline V and J ends were trimmed by 0 bases and 4 bases, with 7 bases remaining between them. Looked up from germline, CDR1 is SGHNT and CDR2 is YYREEE (reference sequence). For the CDR3, the DNA is TGTGCCAGCAGCTTGGGCTGGAGCACTGAAGCTTTCTTT. Translation gives CASSLGWSTEAFF.

The V gene is TRBV7-9, the J gene TRBJ2-7, with TRBD2 identical over 10 bases. There are 15 residues in the CDR3. Losses at the gene ends were 1 base for V and 4 bases for J; bases not matched to a gene: 4. The V gene's germline CDR1 is SEHNR and CDR2 FQNEAQ (reference sequence). CDR3 sequence reads: CASSLEPSGSYEQYF. CDR3 bases: TGTGCCAGCAGCTTAGAGCCTAGCGGGAGTTACGAGCAGTACTTC.

The chain recombines TRBV11-3 with TRBJ2-5; possible D gene TRBD1, 5 bases. The germline V and J ends were trimmed by 3 bases and 3 bases, with 8 bases remaining between them. In germline, CDR1 is SGHNT, CDR2 YENEEA. The CDR3 sequence is 13 residues long. CDR3 residues: CASSLTVEETQYF. CDR3 nucleotides: TGTGCCAGCAGCTTGACAGTAGAAGAGACCCAGTACTTC. Full variable domain (rest looked up from reference TRBV11-3 and TRBJ2-5): EAGVVQSPRYKIIEKKQPVAFWCNPISGHNTLYWYLQNLGQGPELLIRYENEEAVDDSQLPKDRFSAERLKGVDSTLKIQPAELGDSAVYLCASSLTVEETQYFGPGTRLLVL.

The chain couples TRBV28 to TRBJ1-5; D unresolved. V was clipped by 3 bases and J by 6 bases, with 6 bases between them. Germline V lookup: CDR1 MDHEN, CDR2 SYDVKM. The CDR3 totals 12 residues. Here the CDR3 DNA reads TGTGCCAGCAGTTTCGGGAGTCAGCCCCAGCATTTT. Protein product: CASSFGSQPQHF.

The chain recombines TRBV9 with TRBJ1-2; 7 positions match TRBD1. The germline CDR1 and CDR2 sequences are SGDLS and YYNGEE. This CDR3 is 15 amino acids long. J was trimmed by 4 bases and V by 3 bases; bases with no gene match: 9. CDR3: CASSGSLTGTYGYTF. The CDR3 nucleotides are TGTGCCAGCAGCGGAAGTCTGACAGGGACCTATGGCTACACCTTC.

This clone was observed a handful of times. This chain links TRBV25-1 with TRBJ2-1; D is possibly TRBD1 (5 bases). In germline, CDR1 is MGHDK, CDR2 SYGVNS. Trimming stripped 1 base from V and 6 bases from J, with 16 bases between. The length of the CDR3 is 16 residues. The CDR3 loop is CASSESQGWLGNEQFF. The CDR3 region has the DNA TGTGCCAGCAGTGAATCCCAGGGCTGGCTGGGCAATGAGCAGTTCTTC.

This chain joins TRBV6-5 and TRBJ1-1; D might be TRBD1 (6 bases). V was shortened by 7 bases and J by 1 base, with 16 bases between the two germline ends. Germline CDR1 MNHEY, CDR2 SVGAGI. The CDR3 is 15 residues long. CDR3 DNA sequence: TGTGCCAGCATCCTTCTCCCAGGGGCGAACACTGAAGCTTTCTTT. It translates to CASILLPGANTEAFF.

This chain connects TRBV18 to TRBJ2-1; 7 bases fit TRBD1. The junction had 6 bases not matched to a gene; V was cut back by 8 bases and J by 5 bases. This CDR3 contains 13 residues. Germline CDR1 is KGHSH and CDR2 is LQKENI. Written as DNA, the CDR3 is TGTGCCAGCGCCTCCACAGGGGACAATGAGCAGTTCTTC. Its translation is CASASTGDNEQFF.